What follows are 28 T cell receptor beta chains derived from one specimen sequenced in a study of blood T cell repertoires in COVID-19. TCRdb keeps only in-frame clones here, not all; method: immunoSEQ multiplex PCR. The table lists 70,000 to 90,000 clones, 80% to 95% of them singletons, with 6.9% in the top ten. Sequencing was carried out using peripheral blood. Receptors were obtained from a human donor in a cohort sampled during active COVID-19.

V is TRBV19 and J is TRBJ2-1, with 9 nucleotides matching TRBD2. This CDR3 is built from 13 residues. J was trimmed by 8 bases and V by 3 bases; bases with no gene match: 2. Germline CDR1 is LNHDA and CDR2 is SQIVND (reference sequence). As DNA, the CDR3 is TGTGCCAGTAGTATGCGGGAGGGTTATGAGCAGTTCTTC. Its protein is CASSMREGYEQFF. Using reference TRBV19 and TRBJ2-1 for the parts outside the CDR3, the full variable domain is DGGITQSPKYLFRKEGQNVTLSCEQNLNHDAMYWYRQDPGQGLRLIYYSQIVNDFQKGDIAEGYSVSREKKESFPLTVTSAQKNPTAFYLCASSMREGYEQFFGPGTRLTVL.

This chain uses TRBV7-2 with TRBJ2-1, with a weak D call TRBD2 (7 bases). Trimming took 5 bases from V and 5 from J, leaving 19 bases between them. Germline loops: CDR1 SGHTA, CDR2 FQGNSA. This CDR3 is built from 16 residues. The CDR3 DNA sequence: TGTGCCAGCAGCACCAGGACTAGGGGGGGGGACAATGAGCAGTTCTTC. It specifies CASSTRTRGGDNEQFF. Filled out from reference TRBV7-2 and TRBJ2-1, the complete variable domain reads GAGVSQSPSNKVTEKGKDVELRCDPISGHTALYWYRQSLGQGLEFLIYFQGNSAPDKSGLPSDRFSAERTGGSVSTLTIQRTQQEDSAVYLCASSTRTRGGDNEQFFGPGTRLTVL.

J is TRBJ2-2 and V is TRBV13; D remains ambiguous. The CDR3 runs 14 residues. Trimming took 0 bases from V and 6 from J, leaving 8 bases between them. Germline V CDR1 and CDR2: PRHDT, FYEKMQ (reference sequence). CDR3 bases: TGTGCCAGCAGCTTAGGGCTAGGCCCCGGGGAGCTGTTTTTT. This sequence encodes CASSLGLGPGELFF.

The V and J genes are TRBV6-5 and TRBJ2-5; D may be TRBD2 (7 bases). The V end lost 6 bases, the J end lost 4 bases, and 18 bases lay between the germline ends. This CDR3 has 15 amino acids. The V gene's germline CDR1 is MNHEY and CDR2 SVGAGI. The CDR3 sequence is CASSQPPGGGETQYF. The CDR3 DNA is TGTGCCAGCAGCCAACCCCCGGGGGGCGGAGAGACCCAGTACTTC.

The chain has TRBV29-1 and TRBJ2-3; 9 bases map to TRBD1. V trimming: 2 bases; J trimming: 4 bases; junction bases outside the gene matches: 4. Germline CDR1 is SQVTM and CDR2 is ANQGSEA. This CDR3 is 14 amino acids long. CDR3 in DNA: TGCAGCGTTGAATTTACAGGGGGCGCAGATACGCAGTATTTT. It codes for CSVEFTGGADTQYF.

This clone showed up just a few times. The chain combines TRBV19 with TRBJ1-5, with 7 nucleotides matching TRBD1. The junction had 9 bases not matched to a gene; V was cut back by 5 bases and J by 5 bases. The CDR3 loop spans 15 amino acids. Germline CDR1 and CDR2: LNHDA and SQIVND (reference sequence). CDR3 bases: TGTGCCAGTAGTCTCCGACAGGGATTGGATCAGCCCCAGCATTTT. Translating it yields CASSLRQGLDQPQHF.

This chain connects TRBV28 to TRBJ1-1; a possible D gene is TRBD1 (6 bases). The CDR3 length is 16 residues. Trimming took off 6 bases at V and 4 bases at J, with 21 bases between the two ends. CDR1 and CDR2 (germline): MDHEN, SYDVKM. DNA for the CDR3: TGTGCCAGCAGCCAAGAGGGGGAGGGAGGAAGCACTGAAGCTTTCTTT. Translation: CASSQEGEGGSTEAFF.

V usage is TRBV6-6 and J usage is TRBJ2-7, with TRBD2 matching 9 bases. V trimming: 6 bases; J trimming: 2 bases; junction bases outside the gene matches: 5. The germline gives CDR1 MNHNY, CDR2 SVGAGI (reference sequence). The CDR3 runs 14 residues. This chain's CDR3 is CASRAGGGAYEQYF. The CDR3 nucleotides read TGTGCCAGCAGGGCAGGCGGGGGGGCCTACGAGCAGTACTTC.

This clone was counted once. The rearrangement uses TRBV6-6 and TRBJ2-1, with 8 nucleotides matching TRBD2. CDR1 is MNHNY, CDR2 SVGAGI, per germline (reference sequence). With 2 bases clipped from V and 0 bases from J, the junction kept 3 bases outside the gene matches. The CDR3 is 16 amino acids. The CDR3 sequence: CASSYTGGSSYNEQFF. DNA for the CDR3: TGTGCCAGCAGTTACACGGGGGGGAGCTCCTACAATGAGCAGTTCTTC.

The chain carries TRBV7-6 and TRBJ1-3; 7 bases match TRBD1. Germline V CDR1 and CDR2: SGHVS, FNYEAQ. V lost 2 bases to trimming and J lost 2 bases; unmatched junction nucleotides: 15. The CDR3 contains 19 residues. The CDR3 sequence is CASSLYGTGRGTAGNTIYF. In DNA, the CDR3 is TGTGCCAGCAGCTTATATGGAACCGGTCGGGGGACAGCTGGAAACACCATATATTTT. Variable domain in full (rest from reference TRBV7-6 and TRBJ1-3): GAGVSQSPRYKVTKRGQDVALRCDPISGHVSLYWYRQALGQGPEFLTYFNYEAQQDKSGLPNDRFSAERPEGSISTLTIQRTEQRDSAMYRCASSLYGTGRGTAGNTIYFGEGSWLTVV.

This clone came up once. One junction end disagrees with the germline gene, perhaps due to a read error. This chain connects TRBV7-7 to TRBJ2-2; D perhaps matches TRBD1 (7 bases). CDR1 SSHAT and CDR2 FNYEAQ come from the germline V gene (reference sequence). The CDR3 spans 15 residues. The CDR3 here is CASSRQGGTTGELFF. The CDR3 DNA sequence: TGTGCTAGCAGCCGACAGGGAGGAACCACCGGGGAGCTGTTTTTT.

This clone was seen once. The J gene is TRBJ2-2, the V gene TRBV2, with TRBD2 matching over 10 bases. The CDR3 contains 16 residues. The germline V gene has CDR1 SNHLY and CDR2 FYNNEI. V lost 6 bases and J lost 0; bases outside the gene matches: 4. This CDR3 is CASRASGGPNTGELFF. The DNA for the CDR3 is TGTGCCAGCAGGGCTAGCGGGGGCCCGAACACCGGGGAGCTGTTTTTT.

The chain joins TRBV19 to TRBJ1-6, with D tentatively TRBD1 (6 bases). Germline V CDR1 and CDR2: LNHDA, SQIVND (reference sequence). V was trimmed by 6 bases and J by 9 bases, leaving 18 bases between them. The CDR3 spans 15 residues. DNA of the CDR3: TGTGCCAGTAGCGAGACAGCCCTCAGGGGTTCACCCCTCCACTTT. The encoded protein is CASSETALRGSPLHF.

The table lists this clone with a count of one. The rearrangement links TRBV7-6 to TRBJ1-3; 7 nucleotides match TRBD1. This CDR3 region has 16 residues. The junction had 8 bases not matched to a gene; V was cut back by 1 base and J by 5 bases. Germline values: CDR1 SGHVS, CDR2 FNYEAQ. The CDR3: CASSLETGATRNTIYF. DNA of the CDR3: TGTGCCAGCAGCTTAGAAACAGGGGCTACCAGAAACACCATATATTTT.

The rearrangement joins TRBV28 to TRBJ2-7; 7 bases match TRBD1. Germline loops: CDR1 MDHEN, CDR2 SYDVKM. The CDR3 contains 14 residues. The junction had 7 bases not matched to a gene; V was cut back by 3 bases and J by 5 bases. The CDR3 nucleotides read TGTGCCAGCAGTTTTGACAGGGTCCGCAACGAGCAGTACTTC. Encoded protein: CASSFDRVRNEQYF.

This rearrangement joins TRBV2 to TRBJ2-7, with 8 bases fitting TRBD2. Germline V gene lookup returns CDR1 SNHLY and CDR2 FYNNEI. This CDR3 region has 15 residues. J lost 2 bases, V lost 6 bases, and 9 bases had no gene match. The CDR3 loop is CASSGGVAEAYEQYF. For the CDR3, the DNA is TGTGCCAGCAGCGGGGGGGTGGCAGAAGCCTACGAGCAGTACTTC. Drawing the rest from reference TRBV2 and TRBJ2-7, the complete variable domain is EPEVTQTPSHQVTQMGQEVILRCVPISNHLYFYWYRQILGQKVEFLVSFYNNEISEKSEIFDDQFSVERPDGSNFTLKIRSTKLEDSAMYFCASSGGVAEAYEQYFGPGTRLTVT.

The chain combines TRBV5-4 with TRBJ1-4; no firm D call. CDR1 SGHNT and CDR2 YYREEE come from the germline V gene (reference sequence). This CDR3 has 14 amino acids. With 0 bases removed from V and 4 bases from J, the gap between germline ends came to 7 bases. The CDR3 sequence: CASSLGGFNEKLFF. The DNA of the CDR3 is TGTGCCAGCAGCTTGGGAGGGTTTAATGAAAAACTGTTTTTT. The entire variable domain, with the rest obtained from reference TRBV5-4 and TRBJ1-4, is as follows: ETGVTQSPTHLIKTRGQQVTLRCSSQSGHNTVSWYQQALGQGPQFIFQYYREEENGRGNFPPRFSGLQFPNYSSELNVNALELDDSALYLCASSLGGFNEKLFFGSGTQLSVL.

This clone appeared once. This rearrangement joins TRBV7-6 to TRBJ2-1, with 10 bases that match TRBD2. This CDR3 region has 16 residues. The germline V gene encodes CDR1 SGHVS and CDR2 FNYEAQ. With 5 bases clipped from V and 5 bases from J, the junction kept 9 bases outside the gene matches. CDR3 DNA: TGTGCCAGCAGCCCTCTCAGCGGGGGGGCCCACAATGAGCAGTTCTTC. It translates to CASSPLSGGAHNEQFF.

The CDR3 DNA reads TGTGCCAGCAGCTTGGCACAGGGCCCCTACAATGAGCAGTTCTTC. The encoded protein is CASSLAQGPYNEQFF. This rearrangement joins TRBV5-8 to TRBJ2-1; tentative D call: TRBD1 (6 bases). The CDR3 has 15 residues. The V end was cut by 0 bases, the J end by 2 bases, with 9 bases between. The germline V gene has CDR1 SGHTS and CDR2 YDEGEE.

This sequence joins TRBV5-1 and TRBJ1-2; unclear D gene. V was trimmed by 0 bases and J by 7 bases, leaving 7 bases between them. The CDR3 extends over 12 amino acids. Germline V gene sequence: CDR1 SGHRS, CDR2 YFSETQ. Here the CDR3 DNA reads TGCGCCAGCAGCTTGGAAGCGGGTGGCTACACCTTC. Translated: CASSLEAGGYTF.

The V and J genes are TRBV24-1 and TRBJ1-1, with 8 nucleotides matching TRBD1. CDR3 length: 14 residues. V gave up 7 bases and J gave up 7 bases; unmatched junction bases: 10. Germline assignment: CDR1 KGHDR and CDR2 SFDVKD. The CDR3 DNA reads TGTGCCACCAGGCCCCAGGGGGCGAACGGTGAAGCTTTCTTT. Translated: CATRPQGANGEAFF.

V gene TRBV28 combines with J gene TRBJ2-3, with D unresolved. There are 15 residues in the CDR3. Germline CDR1 reads MDHEN; CDR2 reads SYDVKM. Between the trimmed V and J ends, which lost 7 bases and 0 bases, there was a span of 14 bases. The CDR3 bases are TGTGCCAGCAAATCACAGCAAGCTAGCACAGATACGCAGTATTTT. It translates to CASKSQQASTDTQYF.

This sequence joins TRBV25-1 and TRBJ2-1, with D uncertain. The CDR3 totals 12 residues. The ends were cut back, 7 bases at V and 9 bases at J, with 13 bases in the middle. Germline loops: CDR1 MGHDK, CDR2 SYGVNS. The CDR3 bases are TGTGCCAGCACCGACGGAGTCGCTGAGCAGTTCTTC. Protein sequence: CASTDGVAEQFF.

This chain uses TRBV20-1 with TRBJ1-5, with 7 bases fitting TRBD1. The J segment lost 5 bases and the V segment lost 3 bases, leaving 13 bases of the junction unmatched. The CDR3 contains 16 residues. Germline lookup yields CDR1 DFQATT and CDR2 SNEGSKA (reference sequence). CDR3 DNA sequence: TGCAGTGCTAGTAGAGGACAGGTTCCCCTTTATCAGCCCCAGCATTTT. Its protein product is CSASRGQVPLYQPQHF.

The table lists this clone with a count of one. V gene TRBV29-1 combines with J gene TRBJ2-3; possibly TRBD1 for D (6 bases). V was pared by 5 bases and J by 2 bases, with 26 bases between. Per germline, CDR1 SQVTM and CDR2 ANQGSEA. The CDR3 loop spans 18 amino acids. The CDR3, as DNA: TGCAGCGTTCCTAACAGGGATTCGAGCCACGAGACCACAGATACGCAGTATTTT. This codes for CSVPNRDSSHETTDTQYF.

The rearrangement links TRBV6-2 or TRBV6-3 to TRBJ1-1; possibly TRBD1 for D (5 bases). This CDR3 has 17 residues. Per germline, CDR1 MNHEY and CDR2 SVGEGT. The V gene lost 0 bases and the J gene lost 4 bases, with 18 bases spanning the gap. CDR3 residues: CASSYSSEGARSTEAFF. DNA of the CDR3: TGTGCCAGCAGTTACTCGAGTGAAGGGGCGCGGAGCACTGAAGCTTTCTTT.

Only a few counts were recorded for this clone. The chain couples TRBV7-8 to TRBJ1-1; D is undetermined. The CDR3 spans 15 residues. V was pared by 1 base and J by 1 base, with 10 bases between. The germline CDR1 and CDR2 sequences are SGHVS and FQNEAQ. DNA of the CDR3: TGTGCCAGCAGCTTAGTGGAAACAGCGAACACTGAAGCTTTCTTT. Amino acids: CASSLVETANTEAFF.

V is TRBV5-1 and J is TRBJ2-7, with D perhaps TRBD2 (6 bases). V was shortened by 3 bases and J by 5 bases, with 15 bases between the two germline ends. Germline lookup yields CDR1 SGHRS and CDR2 YFSETQ. The CDR3 totals 14 residues. CDR3: CASSYDSGGDEQYF. The DNA for the CDR3 is TGCGCCAGCAGCTACGATAGCGGTGGGGACGAGCAGTACTTC.